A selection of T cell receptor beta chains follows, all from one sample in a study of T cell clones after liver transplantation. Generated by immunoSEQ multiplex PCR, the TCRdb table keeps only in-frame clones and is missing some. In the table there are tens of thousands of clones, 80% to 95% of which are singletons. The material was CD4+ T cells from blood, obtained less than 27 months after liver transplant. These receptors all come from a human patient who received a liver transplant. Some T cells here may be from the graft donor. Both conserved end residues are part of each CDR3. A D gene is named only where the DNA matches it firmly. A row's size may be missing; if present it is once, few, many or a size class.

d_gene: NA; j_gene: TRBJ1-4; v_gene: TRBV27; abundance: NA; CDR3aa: CASSLSPGAANEKLFF; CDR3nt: TGTGCCAGCAGTTTATCTCCGGGGGCGGCTAATGAAAAACTGTTTTTT
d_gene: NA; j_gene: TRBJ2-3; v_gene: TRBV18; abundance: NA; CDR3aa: CASSQGTDTQYF; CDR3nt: TGTGCCAGCTCGCAGGGAACAGATACGCAGTATTTT
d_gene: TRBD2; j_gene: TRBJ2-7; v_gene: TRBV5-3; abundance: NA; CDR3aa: CARSLRGLAGGILVYEQYF; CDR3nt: TGTGCCAGAAGCTTGAGAGGACTAGCGGGAGGCATACTGGTCTACGAGCAGTACTTC
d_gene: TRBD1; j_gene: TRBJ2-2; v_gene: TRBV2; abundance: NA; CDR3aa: CASRDRGISNTGELFF; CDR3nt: TGTGCCAGCAGGGACAGGGGAATCTCGAACACCGGGGAGCTGTTTTTT
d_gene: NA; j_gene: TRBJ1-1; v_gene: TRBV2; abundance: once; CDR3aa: CASNEYGRTEAFF; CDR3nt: TGTGCCAGCAACGAGTACGGGAGGACTGAAGCTTTCTTT
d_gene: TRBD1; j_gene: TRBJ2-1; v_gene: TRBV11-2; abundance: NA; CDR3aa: CASSTHRGNSYNEQFF; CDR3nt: TGTGCCAGCAGCACCCACAGGGGAAACTCCTACAATGAGCAGTTCTTC
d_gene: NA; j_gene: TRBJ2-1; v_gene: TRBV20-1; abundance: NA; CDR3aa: CSAGGGEQFF; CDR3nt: TGCAGTGCGGGAGGGGGAGAGCAGTTCTTC
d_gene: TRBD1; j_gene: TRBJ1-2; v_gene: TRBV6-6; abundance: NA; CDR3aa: CASSQTGALGYGYTF; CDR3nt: TGTGCCAGCAGCCAGACAGGGGCCCTCGGCTATGGCTACACCTTC
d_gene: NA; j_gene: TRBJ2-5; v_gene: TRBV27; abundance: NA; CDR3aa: CASSSHDRSETQYF; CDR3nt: TGTGCCAGCAGTTCTCATGACAGGTCGGAGACCCAGTACTTC
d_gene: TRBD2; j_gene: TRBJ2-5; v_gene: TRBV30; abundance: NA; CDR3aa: CAWTQLAGGRLRETQYF; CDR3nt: TGTGCCTGGACCCAACTAGCGGGAGGTAGGTTGCGGGAGACCCAGTACTTC
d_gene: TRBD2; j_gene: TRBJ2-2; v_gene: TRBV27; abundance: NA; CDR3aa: CASSSAGGTGELFF; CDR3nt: TGTGCCAGCAGTTCTGCGGGAGGCACCGGGGAGCTGTTTTTT
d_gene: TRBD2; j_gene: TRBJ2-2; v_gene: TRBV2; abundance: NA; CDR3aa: CASSVRLAGGGLFF; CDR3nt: TGTGCCAGCAGTGTACGACTAGCGGGAGGTGGGCTGTTTTTT
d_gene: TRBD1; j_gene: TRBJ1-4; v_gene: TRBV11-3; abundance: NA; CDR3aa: CASSSTGAIGEKLFF; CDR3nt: TGTGCCAGCAGCTCGACAGGGGCGATTGGTGAAAAACTGTTTTTT
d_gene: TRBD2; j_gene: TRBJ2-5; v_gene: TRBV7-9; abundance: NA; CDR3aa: CASSLGAGGKETQYF; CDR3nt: TGTGCCAGCAGCTTAGGGGCCGGGGGGAAAGAGACCCAGTACTTC
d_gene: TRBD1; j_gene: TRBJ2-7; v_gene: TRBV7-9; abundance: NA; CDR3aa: CASSSGQGAVYEQYF; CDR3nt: TGTGCCAGCAGCTCCGGACAGGGGGCGGTCTACGAGCAGTACTTC
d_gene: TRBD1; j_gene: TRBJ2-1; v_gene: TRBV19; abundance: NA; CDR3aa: CASSIVPNRGDEQFF; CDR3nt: TGTGCCAGTAGTATAGTTCCGAACAGGGGGGATGAGCAGTTCTTC
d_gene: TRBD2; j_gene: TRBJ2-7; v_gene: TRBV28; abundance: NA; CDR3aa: CASSLVLAGTGEQYF; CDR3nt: TGTGCCAGCAGTTTAGTTCTAGCGGGTACTGGCGAGCAGTACTTC
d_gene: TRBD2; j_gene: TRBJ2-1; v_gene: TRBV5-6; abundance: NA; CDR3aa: CASSPGTTTYNEQFF; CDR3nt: TGTGCCAGCAGCCCCGGGACTACAACCTACAATGAGCAGTTCTTC
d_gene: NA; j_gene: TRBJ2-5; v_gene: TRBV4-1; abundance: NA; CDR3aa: CASSQAGRPLQETQYF; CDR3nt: TGCGCCAGCAGCCAAGCTGGGCGGCCTCTCCAAGAGACCCAGTACTTC
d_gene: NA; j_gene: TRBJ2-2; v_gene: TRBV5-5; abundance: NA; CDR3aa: CASSLVHNTGELFF; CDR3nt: TGTGCCAGCAGCTTGGTTCACAACACCGGGGAGCTGTTTTTT
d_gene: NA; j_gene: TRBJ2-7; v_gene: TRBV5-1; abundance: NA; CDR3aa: CASQDNSYEQYF; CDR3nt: TGCGCCAGTCAGGACAACTCCTACGAGCAGTACTTC
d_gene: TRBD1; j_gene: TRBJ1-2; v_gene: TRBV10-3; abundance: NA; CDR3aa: CATSSLGQGVAYGYTF; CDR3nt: TGTGCCACCTCCTCGTTGGGACAGGGAGTGGCCTATGGCTACACCTTC
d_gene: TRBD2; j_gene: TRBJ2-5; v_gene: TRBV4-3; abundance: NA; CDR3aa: CASSQGIGLAGEKETQYF; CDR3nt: TGCGCCAGCAGCCAAGGGATTGGACTAGCGGGCGAAAAAGAGACCCAGTACTTC
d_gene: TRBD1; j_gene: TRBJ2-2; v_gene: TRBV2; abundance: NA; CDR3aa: CASSERLAGTGYTGELFF; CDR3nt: TGTGCCAGCAGTGAACGGCTTGCGGGGACAGGGTACACCGGGGAGCTGTTTTTT
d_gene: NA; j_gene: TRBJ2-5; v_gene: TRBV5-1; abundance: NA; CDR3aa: CASSLPGEETQYF; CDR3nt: TGCGCCAGCAGCTTACCGGGAGAAGAGACCCAGTACTTC
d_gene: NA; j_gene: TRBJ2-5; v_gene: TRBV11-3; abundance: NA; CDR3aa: CASSLALAEEETQYF; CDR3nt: TGTGCCAGCAGCTTAGCCTTAGCGGAGGAAGAGACCCAGTACTTC
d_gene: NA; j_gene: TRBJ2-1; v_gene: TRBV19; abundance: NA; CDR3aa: CASIGDLDNEQFF; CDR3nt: TGTGCCAGTATAGGGGACTTAGACAATGAGCAGTTCTTC
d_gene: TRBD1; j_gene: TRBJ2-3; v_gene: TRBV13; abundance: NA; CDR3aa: CASSSTDGTVLQYF; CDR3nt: TGTGCCAGCAGCTCCACCGATGGGACAGTCTTGCAGTATTTT
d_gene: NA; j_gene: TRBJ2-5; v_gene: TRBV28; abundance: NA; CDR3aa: CASNDRQETQYF; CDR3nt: TGTGCCAGCAATGACCGCCAAGAGACCCAGTACTTC
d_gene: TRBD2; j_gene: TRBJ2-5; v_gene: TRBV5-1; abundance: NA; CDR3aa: CASSLTSAGVGETQYF; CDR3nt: TGCGCCAGCAGCTTGACTTCAGCGGGAGTCGGGGAGACCCAGTACTTC
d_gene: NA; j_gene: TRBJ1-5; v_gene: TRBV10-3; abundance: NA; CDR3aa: CATNPQWNQPQHF; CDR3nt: TGTGCCACCAATCCCCAGTGGAATCAGCCCCAGCATTTT
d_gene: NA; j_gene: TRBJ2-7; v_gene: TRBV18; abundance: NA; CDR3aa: CASSPPSSNEQYF; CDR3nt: TGTGCCAGCTCACCACCGTCGAGCAACGAGCAGTACTTC
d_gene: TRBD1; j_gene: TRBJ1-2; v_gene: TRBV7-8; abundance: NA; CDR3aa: CASSSMGQPGGGYTF; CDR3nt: TGTGCCAGCAGCTCCATGGGACAGCCTGGGGGTGGCTACACCTTC
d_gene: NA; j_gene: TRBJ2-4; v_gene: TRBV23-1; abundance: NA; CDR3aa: CARPRLGVAKNIQYF; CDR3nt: TGCGCCAGACCAAGGCTCGGGGTGGCCAAAAACATTCAGTACTTC
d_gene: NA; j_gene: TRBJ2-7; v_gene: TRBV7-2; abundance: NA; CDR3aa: CASSLALSEQYF; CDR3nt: TGTGCCAGCAGCTTAGCCTTGAGCGAGCAGTACTTC
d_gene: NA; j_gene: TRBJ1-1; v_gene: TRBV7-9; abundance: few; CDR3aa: CASSLEQLNTEAFF; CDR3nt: TGTGCCAGCAGCTTAGAGCAGTTGAACACTGAAGCTTTCTTT
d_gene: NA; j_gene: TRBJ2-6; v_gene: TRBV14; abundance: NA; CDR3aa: CASSPFVPHSGANVLTF; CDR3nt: TGTGCCAGCAGCCCCTTTGTACCTCACTCTGGGGCCAACGTCCTGACTTTC
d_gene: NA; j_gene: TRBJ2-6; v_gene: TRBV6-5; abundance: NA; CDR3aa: CASGRKAGANVLTF; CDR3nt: TGTGCCAGCGGCCGGAAGGCTGGGGCCAACGTCCTGACTTTC
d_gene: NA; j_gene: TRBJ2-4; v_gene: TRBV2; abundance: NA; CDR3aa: CASSEAMEGIQYF; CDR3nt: TGTGCCAGCAGTGAAGCCATGGAGGGGATTCAGTACTTC
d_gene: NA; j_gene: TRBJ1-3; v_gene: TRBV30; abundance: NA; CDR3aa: CAWSVLPSGNTIYF; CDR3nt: TGTGCCTGGAGTGTACTCCCCTCTGGAAACACCATATATTTT
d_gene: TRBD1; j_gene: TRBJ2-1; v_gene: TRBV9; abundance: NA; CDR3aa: CASSVWTGRNNEQFF; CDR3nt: TGTGCCAGCAGCGTATGGACAGGGAGGAACAATGAGCAGTTCTTC
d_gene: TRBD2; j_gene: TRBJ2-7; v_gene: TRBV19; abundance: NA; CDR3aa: CASSMVGRGAYEQYF; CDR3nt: TGTGCCAGTAGTATGGTCGGGAGGGGGGCGTACGAGCAGTACTTC
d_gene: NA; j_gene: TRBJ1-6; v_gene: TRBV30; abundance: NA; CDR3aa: CAYQLESPLHF; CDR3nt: TGTGCCTACCAACTTGAGTCACCCCTCCACTTT
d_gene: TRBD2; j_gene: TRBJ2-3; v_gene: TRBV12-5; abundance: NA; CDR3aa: CASGPGLAVLNPDTQYF; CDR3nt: TGTGCTAGTGGTCCGGGACTAGCGGTCCTCAACCCCGATACGCAGTATTTT
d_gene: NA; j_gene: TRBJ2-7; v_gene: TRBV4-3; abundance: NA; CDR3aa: CASSQDPHRAEQYF; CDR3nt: TGCGCCAGCAGCCAAGATCCACATCGCGCCGAGCAGTACTTC
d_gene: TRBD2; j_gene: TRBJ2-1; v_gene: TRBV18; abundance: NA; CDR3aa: CASDPSGSINNEQFF; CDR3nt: TGTGCTTCCGACCCTAGCGGGAGTATAAACAATGAGCAGTTCTTC
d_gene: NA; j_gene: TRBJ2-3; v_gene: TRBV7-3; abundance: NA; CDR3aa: CASSLIGGRTDTQYF; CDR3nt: TGTGCCAGCAGCTTAATCGGGGGCCGCACAGATACGCAGTATTTT
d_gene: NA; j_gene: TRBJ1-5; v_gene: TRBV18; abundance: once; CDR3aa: CASSPSGINQPQHF; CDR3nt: TGTGCCAGCTCACCATCGGGGATTAATCAGCCCCAGCATTTT
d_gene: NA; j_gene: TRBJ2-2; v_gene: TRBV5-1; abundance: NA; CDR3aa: CASSLDSTGELFF; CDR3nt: TGCGCCAGCAGCCTTGACAGCACCGGGGAGCTGTTTTTT
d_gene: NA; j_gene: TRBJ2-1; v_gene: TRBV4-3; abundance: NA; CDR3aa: CASSQDLGRIAAYNEQFF; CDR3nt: TGCGCCAGCAGCCAAGATCTAGGGCGGATAGCGGCTTACAATGAGCAGTTCTTC